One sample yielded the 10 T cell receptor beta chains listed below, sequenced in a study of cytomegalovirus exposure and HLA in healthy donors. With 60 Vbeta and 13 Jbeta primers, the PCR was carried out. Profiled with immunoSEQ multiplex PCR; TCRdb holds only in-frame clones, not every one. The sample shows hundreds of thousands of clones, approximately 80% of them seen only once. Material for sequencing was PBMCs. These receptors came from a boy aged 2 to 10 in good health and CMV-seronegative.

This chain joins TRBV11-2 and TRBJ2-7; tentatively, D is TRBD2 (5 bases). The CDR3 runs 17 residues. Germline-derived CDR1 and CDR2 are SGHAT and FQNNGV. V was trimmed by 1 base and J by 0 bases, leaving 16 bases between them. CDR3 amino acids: CASSLGVLAGSSYEQYF. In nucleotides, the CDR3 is TGTGCCAGCAGCTTAGGGGTGCTAGCCGGAAGCTCCTACGAGCAGTACTTC.

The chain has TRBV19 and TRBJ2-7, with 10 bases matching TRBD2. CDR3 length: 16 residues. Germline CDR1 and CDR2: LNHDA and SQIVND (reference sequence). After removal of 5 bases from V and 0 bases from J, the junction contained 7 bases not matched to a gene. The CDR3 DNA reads TGTGCCAGTAGTTCTCGGACTAGCGGAAGCTCCTACGAGCAGTACTTC. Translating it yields CASSSRTSGSSYEQYF.

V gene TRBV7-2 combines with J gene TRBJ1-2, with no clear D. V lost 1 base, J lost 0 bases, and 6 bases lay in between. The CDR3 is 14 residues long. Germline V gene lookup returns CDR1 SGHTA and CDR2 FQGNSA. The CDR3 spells CASSLGGTNYGYTF. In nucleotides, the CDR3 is TGTGCCAGCAGCTTAGGAGGTACTAACTATGGCTACACCTTC.

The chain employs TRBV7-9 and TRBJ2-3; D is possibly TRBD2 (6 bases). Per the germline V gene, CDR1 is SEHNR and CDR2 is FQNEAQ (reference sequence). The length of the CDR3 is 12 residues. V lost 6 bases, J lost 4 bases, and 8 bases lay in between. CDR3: CASSSSADTQYF. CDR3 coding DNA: TGTGCCAGCAGTTCTAGCGCAGATACGCAGTATTTT.

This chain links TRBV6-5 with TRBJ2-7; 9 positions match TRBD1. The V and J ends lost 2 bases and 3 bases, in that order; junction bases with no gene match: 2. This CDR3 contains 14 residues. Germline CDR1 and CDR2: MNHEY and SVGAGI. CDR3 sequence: CASSYGTGFYEQYF. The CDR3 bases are TGTGCCAGCAGTTACGGGACAGGGTTCTACGAGCAGTACTTC.

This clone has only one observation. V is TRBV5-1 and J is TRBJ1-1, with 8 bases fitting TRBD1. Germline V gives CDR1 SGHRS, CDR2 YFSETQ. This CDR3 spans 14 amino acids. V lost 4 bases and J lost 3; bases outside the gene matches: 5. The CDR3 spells CASSIGQGDTEAFF. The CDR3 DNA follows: TGCGCCAGCAGCATAGGACAGGGAGACACTGAAGCTTTCTTT.

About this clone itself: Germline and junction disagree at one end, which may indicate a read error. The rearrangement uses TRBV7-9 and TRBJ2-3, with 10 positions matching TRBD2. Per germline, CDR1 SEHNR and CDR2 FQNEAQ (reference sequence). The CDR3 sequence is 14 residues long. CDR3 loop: CASSFGLGLAEADF. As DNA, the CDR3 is TGTGCCAGCAGCTTCGGACTTGGACTAGCGGAGGCGGATTTT. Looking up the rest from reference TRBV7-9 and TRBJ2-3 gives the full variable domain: DTGVSQNPRHKITKRGQNVTFRCDPISEHNRLYWYRQTLGQGPEFLTYFQNEAQLEKSRLLSDRFSAERPKGSFSTLEIQRTEQGDSAMYLCASSFGLGLAEADFGPGTRLTVL.

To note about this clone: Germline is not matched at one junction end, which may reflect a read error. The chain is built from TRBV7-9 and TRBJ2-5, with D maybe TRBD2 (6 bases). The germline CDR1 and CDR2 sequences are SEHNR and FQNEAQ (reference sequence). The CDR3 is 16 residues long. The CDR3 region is CSSSSPPGANQETQYF. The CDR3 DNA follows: TGTTCCAGCAGCTCCCCCCCGGGAGCGAACCAAGAGACCCAGTACTTC.

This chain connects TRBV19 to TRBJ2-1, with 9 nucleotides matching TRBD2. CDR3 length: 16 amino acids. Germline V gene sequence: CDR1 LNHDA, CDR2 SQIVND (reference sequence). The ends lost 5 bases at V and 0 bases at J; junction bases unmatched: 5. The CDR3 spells CASSPHSGSSYNEQFF. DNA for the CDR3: TGTGCCAGTAGTCCCCATAGCGGGAGCTCCTACAATGAGCAGTTCTTC.

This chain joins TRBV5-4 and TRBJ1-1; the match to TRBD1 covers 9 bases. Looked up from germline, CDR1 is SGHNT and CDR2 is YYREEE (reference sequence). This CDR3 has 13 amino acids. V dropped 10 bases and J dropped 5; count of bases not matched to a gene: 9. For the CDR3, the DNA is TGTGCCGGTCTGGGACAGGGAGAAACTGAAGCTTTCTTT. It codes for CAGLGQGETEAFF.